This entry is about one T cell receptor beta chain. Individuals drawn from about two dozen US areas were roughly 18 to 89 years old. Recovered status applied to Cohort 3 donors who had two consecutive negative PCRs. It also applied to those with clearance or with symptom resolution. This sample is drawn from a study of blood T cell repertoires in COVID-19. Study summary: Sources were T cells, B-cell-depleted T cells, or PBMCs; the material itself was cDNA or gDNA.

Per the authors' pipeline: Estimation of nucleated cell counts relied on the amplification of reference gene primers. TCRdb's copy holds only in-frame clones and misses some; the assay was immunoSEQ multiplex PCR. Clone size and the V and J calls come from that table; the DNA yielded D and trimming. The repertoire holds about 400,000 clones, with 85% to 90% as singletons. V shed 0 bases and J shed 7 bases, with 11 bases lying between them. Germline V CDR1 and CDR2: KGHDR, SFDVKD. The CDR3 covers 14 residues. Input material: PBMCs or T cells enriched from blood (not recorded which). The rearrangement uses TRBV24-1 and TRBJ1-1; D may be TRBD1 (6 bases). The receptor was isolated from a woman younger than 45 who had recovered from COVID-19. Here the CDR3 DNA reads TGTGCCACCAGTGATTTGCGGACAGCCCATGAAGCTTTCTTT. Amino acid sequence: CATSDLRTAHEAFF.